The sequence of this TCR beta chain was determined in a study of blood T cell repertoires in COVID-19. Overall study context: There were acute and convalescent COVID-19 samples, and they came from the United States, Italy and Spain. PBMCs, B-cell-depleted T cells, or T cells provided the cDNA or gDNA that made up the material.

Between the trimmed V and J ends, which lost 3 bases and 6 bases, there was a span of 12 bases. Germline V gene lookup returns CDR1 LNHDA and CDR2 SQIVND (reference sequence). CDR3 length equals 13 residues. Only in-frame clones appear in the TCRdb table, and some are missing; sequencing was by immunoSEQ multiplex PCR. The data contain some 85,000 clones, roughly 80% of them singletons. The chain joins TRBV19 to TRBJ2-7; D possibly corresponds to TRBD2 (6 bases). Source material: peripheral blood. The TCR sequence derives from a woman older than 75 with acute or convalescent COVID-19. CDR3 region: CASSIQGGAEQYF. CDR3 DNA sequence: TGTGCCAGTAGTATCCAGGGAGGAGCCGAGCAGTACTTC.